The clone carrying this TCR beta chain was counted ten times or more. The CDR3 runs to 12 residues. V was cut by 6 bases and J by 3 bases, with 12 bases left in between. Per germline, CDR1 DFQATT and CDR2 SNEGSKA (reference sequence). TCR beta CDR3 regions were amplified from RNA transcripts. A set of HTBI primers served as the primers for a first-round RT-PCR of the TCR CDR3. TCRdb reprocessed the multiplex PCR reads via MiXCR and lists one record per CDR3 protein. The profile shows roughly 500,000 distinct CDR3 sequences, 22% of them singletons. This specimen comes from a study of T cells in Graves' hyperthyroidism and ophthalmopathy.

The chain combines TRBV20-1 with TRBJ2-7, with a possible D match to TRBD2 (5 bases). The sequence came from a woman between 70 and 85 years old with Graves' ophthalmopathy. What was sequenced was blood. The CDR3 spells CSAKRENYEQYF. Written as DNA, the CDR3 is TGCAGTGCCAAAAGGGAGAACTACGAGCAGTACTTC.